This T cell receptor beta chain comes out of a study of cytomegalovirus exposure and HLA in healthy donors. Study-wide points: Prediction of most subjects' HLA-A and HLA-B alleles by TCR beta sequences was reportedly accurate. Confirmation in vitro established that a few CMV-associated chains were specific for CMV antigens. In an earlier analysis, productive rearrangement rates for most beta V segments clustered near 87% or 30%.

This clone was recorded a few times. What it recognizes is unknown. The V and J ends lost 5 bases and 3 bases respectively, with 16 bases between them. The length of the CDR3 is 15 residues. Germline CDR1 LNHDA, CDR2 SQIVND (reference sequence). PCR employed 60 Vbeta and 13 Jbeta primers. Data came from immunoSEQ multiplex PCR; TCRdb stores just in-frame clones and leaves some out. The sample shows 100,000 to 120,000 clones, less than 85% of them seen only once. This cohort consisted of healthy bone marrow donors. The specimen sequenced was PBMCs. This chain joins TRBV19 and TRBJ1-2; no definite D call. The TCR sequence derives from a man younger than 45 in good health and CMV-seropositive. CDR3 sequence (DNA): TGTGCCAGTAGTGCGCAGGCGGGCTCCTACTATGGCTACACCTTC. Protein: CASSAQAGSYYGYTF.